The clone carrying this T cell receptor beta chain occurred a few times. Template material for amplifying TCR beta CDR3 regions consisted of RNA transcripts. First-round RT-PCR of the TCR CDR3 relied on the HTBI primer set. One entry per CDR3 protein, called by TCRdb with MiXCR from the multiplex PCR reads. The sample consists of 450,000 to 600,000 distinct CDR3 sequences, 20% of them appearing once. The sample belongs to a study of T cells in Graves' hyperthyroidism and ophthalmopathy. The CDR3 is 16 residues long. V was clipped by 5 bases and J by 4 bases, with 18 bases between them. Germline-derived CDR1 and CDR2 are SGHRS and YFSETQ. Reasons for excluding patients were uncontrolled infection, other autoimmune disease, pregnancy or lactation.

The chain uses TRBV5-1 and TRBJ2-2; D not certain. Sequencing was done on a sample of blood. The receptor was isolated from a man in his forties or fifties with Graves' ophthalmopathy. CDR3 region: CASSMPGLQGTGELFF. CDR3 nucleotides: TGCGCCAGCAGTATGCCAGGTCTACAAGGCACCGGGGAGCTGTTTTTT.